The T cell receptor (beta chain) under discussion was sequenced for a study of cytomegalovirus exposure and HLA in healthy donors. J gave up 1 base and V 0 bases, and 4 bases lay outside the gene matches. Germline lookup yields CDR1 ENHRY and CDR2 SYGVKD. There are 16 residues in the CDR3. It was with 60 Vbeta and 13 Jbeta primers that the PCR ran. Data came from immunoSEQ multiplex PCR; TCRdb stores just in-frame clones and leaves some out. In the table there are around 130,000 clones, 83% of which are singletons. The TCR was taken from a girl aged 2-10 years in good health and CMV-seronegative. The chain uses TRBV10-3 and TRBJ2-7, with 9 nucleotides matching TRBD1. The source material was PBMCs. CDR3 nucleotides: TGTGCCATCAGTGAGTCTGGGACAGGGAGTTCCTACGAGCAGTACTTC. This gives the protein CAISESGTGSSYEQYF.